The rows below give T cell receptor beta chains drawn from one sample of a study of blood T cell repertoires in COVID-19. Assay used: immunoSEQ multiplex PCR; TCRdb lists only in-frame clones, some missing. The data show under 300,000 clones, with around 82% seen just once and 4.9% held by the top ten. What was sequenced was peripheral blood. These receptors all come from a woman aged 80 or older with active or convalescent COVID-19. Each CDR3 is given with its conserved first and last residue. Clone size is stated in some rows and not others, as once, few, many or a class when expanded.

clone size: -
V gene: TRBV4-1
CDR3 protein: CASSQGRRGAVGYTF

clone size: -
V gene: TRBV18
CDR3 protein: CASSPFRDRVAYEQYF

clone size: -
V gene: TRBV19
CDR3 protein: CATAGTRNTGELFF

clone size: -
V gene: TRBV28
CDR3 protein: CASSSLGPSLNTEAFF

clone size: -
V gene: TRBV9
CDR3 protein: CASSGHSSNQPQHF

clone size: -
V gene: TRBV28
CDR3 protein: CASSSTANTGELFF

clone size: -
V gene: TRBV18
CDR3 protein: CASSPMAGSYEQYF

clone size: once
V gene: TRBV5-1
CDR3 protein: CASSFTETGASRPLHF

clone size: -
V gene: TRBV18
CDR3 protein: CASSSKTGDAGELFF

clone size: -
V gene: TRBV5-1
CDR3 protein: CASSLLMTGGSGANVLTF

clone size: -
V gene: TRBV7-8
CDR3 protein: CASSGRDYIYEQYF

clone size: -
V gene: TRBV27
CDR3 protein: CASSLFREGGYTF

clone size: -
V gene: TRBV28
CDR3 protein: CASTHGGGDYEQYF

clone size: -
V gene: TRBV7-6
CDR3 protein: CASSLTGTYSSYEQYF

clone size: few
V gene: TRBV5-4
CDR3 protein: CASSLGTGSSGNTIYF

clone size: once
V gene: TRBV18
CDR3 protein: CASSPPTGGPAGELFF

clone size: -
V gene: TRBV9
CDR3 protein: CASSVWASGGTGELFF

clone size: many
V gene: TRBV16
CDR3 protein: CASSQNHGDEQYF

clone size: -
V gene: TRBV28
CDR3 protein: CASSAGGDYGSGANVLTF

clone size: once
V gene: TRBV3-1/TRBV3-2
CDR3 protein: CASSQVRGNTEAFF

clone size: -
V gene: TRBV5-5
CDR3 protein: CASSRRDGEAFF

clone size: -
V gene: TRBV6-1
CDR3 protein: CASSEIAGSTDTQYF